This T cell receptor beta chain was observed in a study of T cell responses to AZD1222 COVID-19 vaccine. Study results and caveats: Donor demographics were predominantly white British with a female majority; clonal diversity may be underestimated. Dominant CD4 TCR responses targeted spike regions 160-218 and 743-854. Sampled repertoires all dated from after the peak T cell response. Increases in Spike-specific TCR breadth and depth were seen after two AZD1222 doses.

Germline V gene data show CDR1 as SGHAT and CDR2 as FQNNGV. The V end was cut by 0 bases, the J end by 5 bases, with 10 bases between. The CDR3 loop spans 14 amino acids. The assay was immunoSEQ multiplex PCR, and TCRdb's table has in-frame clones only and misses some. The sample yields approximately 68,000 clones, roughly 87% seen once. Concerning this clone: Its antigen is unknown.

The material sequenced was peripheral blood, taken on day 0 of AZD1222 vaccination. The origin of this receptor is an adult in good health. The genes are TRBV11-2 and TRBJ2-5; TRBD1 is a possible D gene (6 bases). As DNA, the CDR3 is TGTGCCAGCAGCTTAGAGAACAGGGTCGAGACCCAGTACTTC. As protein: CASSLENRVETQYF.